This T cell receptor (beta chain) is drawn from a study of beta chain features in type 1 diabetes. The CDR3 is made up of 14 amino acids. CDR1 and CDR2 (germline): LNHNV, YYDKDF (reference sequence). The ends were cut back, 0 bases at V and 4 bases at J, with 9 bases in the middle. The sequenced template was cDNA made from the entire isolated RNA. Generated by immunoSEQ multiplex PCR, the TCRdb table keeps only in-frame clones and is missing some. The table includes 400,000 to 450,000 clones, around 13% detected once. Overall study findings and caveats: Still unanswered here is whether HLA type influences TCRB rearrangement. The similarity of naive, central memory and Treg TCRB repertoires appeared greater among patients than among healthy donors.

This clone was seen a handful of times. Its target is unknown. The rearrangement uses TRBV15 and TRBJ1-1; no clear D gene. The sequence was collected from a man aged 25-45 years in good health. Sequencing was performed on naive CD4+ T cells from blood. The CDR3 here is CATSRDLMGTEAFF. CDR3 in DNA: TGTGCCACCAGCAGAGATCTAATGGGCACTGAAGCTTTCTTT.